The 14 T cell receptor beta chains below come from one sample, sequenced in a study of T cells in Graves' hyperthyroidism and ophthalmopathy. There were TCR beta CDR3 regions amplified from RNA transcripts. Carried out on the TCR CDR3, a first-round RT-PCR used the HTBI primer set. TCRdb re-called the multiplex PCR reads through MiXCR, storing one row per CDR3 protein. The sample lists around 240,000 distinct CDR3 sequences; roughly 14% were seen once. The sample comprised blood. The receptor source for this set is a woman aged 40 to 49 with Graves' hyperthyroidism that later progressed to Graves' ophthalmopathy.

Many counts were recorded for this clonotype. Here the CDR3 reads CASTDGHNEKLFF. The CDR3 DNA follows: TGCGCCAGTACCGACGGTCATAATGAAAAACTGTTTTTT. The V gene is TRBV5-1, the J gene TRBJ1-4; the D is unclear. V shed 8 bases and J shed 4 bases, with 12 bases lying between them. Per germline, CDR1 SGHRS and CDR2 YFSETQ. This CDR3 has 13 amino acids.

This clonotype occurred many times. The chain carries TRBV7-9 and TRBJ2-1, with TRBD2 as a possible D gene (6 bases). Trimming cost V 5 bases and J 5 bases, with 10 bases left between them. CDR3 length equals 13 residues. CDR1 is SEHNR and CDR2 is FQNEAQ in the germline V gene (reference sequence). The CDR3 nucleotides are TGTGCCAGCAGCCCAAGACTAGACAATGAGCAGTTCTTC. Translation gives CASSPRLDNEQFF.

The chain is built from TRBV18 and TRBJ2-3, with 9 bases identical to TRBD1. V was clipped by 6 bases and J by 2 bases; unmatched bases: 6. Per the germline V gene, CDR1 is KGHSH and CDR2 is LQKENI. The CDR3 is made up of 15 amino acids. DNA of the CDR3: TGTGCCAGCTCGCCCCGGGACAGGGACACAGATACGCAGTATTTT. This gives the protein CASSPRDRDTDTQYF.

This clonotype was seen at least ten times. CDR3 region: CASSIISGAYNEQFF. The CDR3 bases are TGTGCCAGCAGCATAATCAGCGGAGCCTACAATGAGCAGTTCTTC. The chain uses TRBV11-2 and TRBJ2-1, with D perhaps TRBD2 (5 bases). Looked up from germline, CDR1 is SGHAT and CDR2 is FQNNGV. V was cut by 5 bases and J by 2 bases, with 13 bases left in between. This CDR3 contains 15 residues. Full variable domain (missing parts from reference TRBV11-2 and TRBJ2-1): EAGVAQSPRYKIIEKRQSVAFWCNPISGHATLYWYQQILGQGPKLLIQFQNNGVVDDSQLPKDRFSAERLKGVDSTLKIQPAKLEDSAVYLCASSIISGAYNEQFFGPGTRLTVL.

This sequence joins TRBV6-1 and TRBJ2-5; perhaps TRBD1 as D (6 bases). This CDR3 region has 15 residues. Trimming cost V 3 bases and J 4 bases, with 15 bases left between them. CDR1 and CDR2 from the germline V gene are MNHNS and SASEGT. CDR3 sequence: CASSDPGTLRETQYF. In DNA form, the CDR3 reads TGTGCCAGCAGTGACCCCGGGACACTTAGAGAGACCCAGTACTTC.

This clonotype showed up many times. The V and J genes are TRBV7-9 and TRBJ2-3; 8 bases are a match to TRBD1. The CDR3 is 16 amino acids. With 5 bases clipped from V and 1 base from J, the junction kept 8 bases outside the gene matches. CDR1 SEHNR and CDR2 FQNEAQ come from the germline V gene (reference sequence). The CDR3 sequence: CASSPTGQDRTDTQYF. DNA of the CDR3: TGTGCCAGCAGCCCCACGGGACAGGACCGCACAGATACGCAGTATTTT.

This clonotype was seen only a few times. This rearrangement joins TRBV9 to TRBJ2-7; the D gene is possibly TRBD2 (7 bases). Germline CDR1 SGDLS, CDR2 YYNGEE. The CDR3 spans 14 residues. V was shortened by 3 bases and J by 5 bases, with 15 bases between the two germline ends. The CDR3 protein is CASSERGGLHEQYF. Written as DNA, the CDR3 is TGTGCCAGCAGCGAGAGGGGGGGACTCCACGAGCAGTACTTC.

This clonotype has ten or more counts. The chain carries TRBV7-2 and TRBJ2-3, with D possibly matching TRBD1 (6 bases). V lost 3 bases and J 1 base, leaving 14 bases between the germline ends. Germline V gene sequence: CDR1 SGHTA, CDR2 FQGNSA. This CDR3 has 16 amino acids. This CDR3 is CASSFGQLRGTDTQYF. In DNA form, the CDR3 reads TGTGCCAGCAGCTTCGGACAGCTGCGCGGCACAGATACGCAGTATTTT.

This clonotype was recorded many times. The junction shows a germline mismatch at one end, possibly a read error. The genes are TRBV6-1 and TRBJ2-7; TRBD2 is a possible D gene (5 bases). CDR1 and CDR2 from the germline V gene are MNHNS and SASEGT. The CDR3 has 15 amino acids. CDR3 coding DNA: TGTGCCAGCAACCCAGTAAGGACTGCCTCCAACGAGCAGTACTTC. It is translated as CASNPVRTASNEQYF.

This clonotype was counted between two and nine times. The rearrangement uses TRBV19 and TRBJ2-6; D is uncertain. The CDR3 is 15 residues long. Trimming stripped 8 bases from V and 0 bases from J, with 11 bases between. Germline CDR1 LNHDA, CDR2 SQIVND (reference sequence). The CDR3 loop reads CASQNPTSGANVLTF. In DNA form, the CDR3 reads TGTGCCAGTCAAAATCCCACCTCTGGGGCCAACGTCCTGACTTTC.

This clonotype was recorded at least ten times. The CDR3 region has the DNA TGTGCCAGCAGTTCGACAAGGGGACAGCACAATGAGCAGTTCTTC. It yields the protein CASSSTRGQHNEQFF. The chain recombines TRBV6-1 with TRBJ2-1, with 7 bases fitting TRBD1. Trimming at V came to 5 bases and at J to 5 bases, leaving 9 bases not matched to a gene. Germline V lookup: CDR1 MNHNS, CDR2 SASEGT. This CDR3 spans 15 amino acids.

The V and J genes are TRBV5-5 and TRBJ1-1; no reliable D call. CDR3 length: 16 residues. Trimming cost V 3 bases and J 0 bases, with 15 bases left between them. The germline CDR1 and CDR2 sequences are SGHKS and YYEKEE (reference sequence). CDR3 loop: CASSSHRGPVNTEAFF. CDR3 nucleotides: TGTGCCAGCAGCTCCCACCGGGGTCCCGTGAACACTGAAGCTTTCTTT.

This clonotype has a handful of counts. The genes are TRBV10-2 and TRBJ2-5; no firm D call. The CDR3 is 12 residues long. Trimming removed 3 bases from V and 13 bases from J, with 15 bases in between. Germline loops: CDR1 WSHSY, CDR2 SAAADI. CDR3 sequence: CASSEIWGNPYF. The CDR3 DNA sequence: TGCGCCAGCAGTGAAATTTGGGGAAATCCGTACTTC.

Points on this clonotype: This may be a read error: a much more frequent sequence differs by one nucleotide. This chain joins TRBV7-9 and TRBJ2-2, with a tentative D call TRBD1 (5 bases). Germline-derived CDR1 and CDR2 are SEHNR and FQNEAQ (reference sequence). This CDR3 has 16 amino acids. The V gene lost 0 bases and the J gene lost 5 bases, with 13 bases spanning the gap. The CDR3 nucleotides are TGTGCCAGCAGCTTAGCTGGGGCCAACCGGACCGGGGAGCTGTTTTTT. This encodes CASSLAGANRTGELFF.